Each of the 9 T cell receptor beta chains below was sequenced from the same sample in a study of blood T cells in healthy people across ages. Combining a sample-barcoded 5' primer with a J-beta primer mix, a second PCR ran for about 6 to 11 cycles. TCRdb recomputed calls from the 5' RACE reads with MiXCR, one row per CDR3 protein. The sample consists of about 620,000 distinct CDR3 sequences, roughly half of them appearing once. The sample taken for sequencing was blood. The receptors were gathered from a woman aged 80 or older in good health.

The J gene is TRBJ1-1, the V gene TRBV6-5; D perhaps matches TRBD1 (6 bases). V lost 8 bases and J 4 bases, leaving 17 bases between the germline ends. The CDR3 is 14 residues long. Germline CDR1 MNHEY, CDR2 SVGAGI. The DNA of the CDR3 is TGTGCCAGCGCCACCGACAGGAGATCCACTGAAGCTTTCTTT. This gives the protein CASATDRRSTEAFF.

This clonotype was counted at least ten times. This chain connects TRBV18 to TRBJ2-1; 9 bases are a match to TRBD2. Looked up from germline, CDR1 is KGHSH and CDR2 is LQKENI. The CDR3 totals 15 residues. V shed 2 bases, J shed 8 bases, and the junction held 7 bases outside the gene matches. CDR3 coding DNA: TGTGCCAGCTCACCATCTCTAGCGGGATTGGATGAGCAGTTCTTC. Translating it yields CASSPSLAGLDEQFF.

The CDR3 spells CASSQDTTLDTQYF. The CDR3 DNA sequence: TGTGCCAGCAGCCAAGATACGACTCTAGATACGCAGTATTTT. This chain links TRBV3-1 with TRBJ2-3; D is unresolved. V was pared by 0 bases and J by 5 bases, with 9 bases between. Germline V gene sequence: CDR1 LGHDT, CDR2 YNNKEL (reference sequence). The CDR3 sequence is 14 residues long.

Written as DNA, the CDR3 is TGTGCCAGCAGCTTAACAGGGGCCATAAACGAGCAGTACTTC. This encodes CASSLTGAINEQYF. This sequence joins TRBV7-2 and TRBJ2-5, with 7 bases matching TRBD1. The end of the DNA aligns better with TRBJ2-7, so the J call may be wrong. The CDR3 runs 14 residues. CDR1 is SGHTA, CDR2 FQGNSA, per germline.

The chain combines TRBV12-3 or TRBV12-4 with TRBJ2-5; 9 bases are a match to TRBD2. This CDR3 comprises 14 residues. The V and J ends lost 5 bases and 11 bases, in that order; junction bases with no gene match: 12. CDR3: CASSIRAGGNGQYF. Written as DNA, the CDR3 is TGTGCCAGCAGTATTAGAGCGGGGGGAAATGGGCAGTACTTC.

Remarks on this clonotype: Mismatch with germline at one junction end may stem from a read error. The rearrangement links TRBV12-3 or TRBV12-4 to TRBJ2-3; either TRBD1 or TRBD2 may fit D (5 bases each). The CDR3 has 12 residues. In nucleotides, the CDR3 is TGTGCCAGCAGTTTGAGGGGAGATGCGCAGTATTTT. Encoded protein: CASSLRGDAQYF.

This clonotype was seen a single time. The chain links TRBV29-1 to TRBJ2-7; D possibly corresponds to TRBD1 (5 bases). The CDR3 loop spans 14 amino acids. Germline CDR1 is SQVTM and CDR2 is ANQGSEA. Trimming cost V 1 base and J 0 bases, with 10 bases left between them. The CDR3 nucleotides read TGCAGCGTTGAAGGGGGCCTAAGCTCCTACGAGCAGTACTTC. This translates into CSVEGGLSSYEQYF.

This clonotype was counted between two and nine times. The chain combines TRBV2 with TRBJ2-3, with TRBD1 matching 9 bases. V lost 1 base to trimming and J lost 4 bases; unmatched junction nucleotides: 0. The CDR3 has 14 amino acids. The germline V gene has CDR1 SNHLY and CDR2 FYNNEI. CDR3 sequence: CASSEGQGADTQYF. The CDR3 bases are TGTGCCAGCAGTGAAGGACAGGGGGCAGATACGCAGTATTTT.

The gene calls are TRBV7-9 and TRBJ1-2; the D gene is possibly TRBD1 (5 bases). Germline CDR1 SEHNR, CDR2 FQNEAQ (reference sequence). The CDR3 is 15 amino acids. Trimming took off 1 base at V and 0 bases at J, with 9 bases between the two ends. CDR3: CASSLEGAANYGYTF. The CDR3 DNA follows: TGTGCCAGCAGCTTAGAAGGGGCAGCTAACTATGGCTACACCTTC.